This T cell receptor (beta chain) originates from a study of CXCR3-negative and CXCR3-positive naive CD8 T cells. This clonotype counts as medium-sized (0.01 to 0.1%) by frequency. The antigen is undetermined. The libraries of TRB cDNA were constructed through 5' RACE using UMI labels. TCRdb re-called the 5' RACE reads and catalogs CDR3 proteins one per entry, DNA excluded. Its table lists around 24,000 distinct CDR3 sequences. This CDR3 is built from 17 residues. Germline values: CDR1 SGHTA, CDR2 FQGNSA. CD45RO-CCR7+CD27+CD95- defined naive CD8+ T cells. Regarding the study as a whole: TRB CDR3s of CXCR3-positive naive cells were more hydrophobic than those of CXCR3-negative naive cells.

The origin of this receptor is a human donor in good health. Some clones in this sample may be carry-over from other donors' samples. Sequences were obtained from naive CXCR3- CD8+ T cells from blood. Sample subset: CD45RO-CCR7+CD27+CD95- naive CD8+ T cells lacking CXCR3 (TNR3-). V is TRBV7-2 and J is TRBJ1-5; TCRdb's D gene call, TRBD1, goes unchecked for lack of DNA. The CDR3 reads CASSLAYGAGSNQPQHF.